These T cell receptor beta chains were read from a single sample in a study. TCRdb reprocessed the 5' RACE reads with MiXCR, giving one entry per CDR3 protein. The table shows more than 55,000 distinct CDR3 sequences, with roughly 28% occurring only once. The specimen was tumor-infiltrating Tregs sorted from the breast tumor. All receptors derive from a female donor with breast cancer. Each CDR3 is given with its conserved first and last residue. The D gene is left open where the match is weak. A row's size may be missing; if present it is once, few, many or a size class.

V gene	D gene	J gene	CDR3 length	clone size	CDR3 DNA	CDR3 protein
TRBV6-1	-	TRBJ1-3	14	once	TGTGCCAGCAGTCCCCCGGGGAACGGAAACACCATATATTTT	CASSPPGNGNTIYF
TRBV6-1	-	TRBJ1-1	12	many	TGTGCCAGCAGTGAGACAACCTCTTGGGCTTTCTTT	CASSETTSWAFF
TRBV7-3	TRBD2	TRBJ2-4	12	-	TGTGCCAGCAGGAGCGGGGGAAACATTCAGTACTTC	CASRSGGNIQYF
TRBV4-1	-	TRBJ2-1	17	few	TGCGCCAGCAGCCAAGAAGCCCCCCCGGGATCCTACAATGAGCAGTTCTTC	CASSQEAPPGSYNEQFF
TRBV6-2/TRBV6-3	-	TRBJ1-5	16	-	TGTGCCAGCAGTTACTCCTTCGACGGGTGGCGTCAGCCCCAGCATTTT	CASSYSFDGWRQPQHF
TRBV20-1	TRBD1	TRBJ1-1	15	-	TGCAGTGCCGATCCTCGGGACAGGGGGTACACTGAAGCTTTCTTT	CSADPRDRGYTEAFF
TRBV7-2	-	TRBJ2-1	13	few	TGTGCCAGCAGCCCAGGACAGTACAATGAGCAGTTCTTC	CASSPGQYNEQFF
TRBV5-1	TRBD2	TRBJ2-7	15	many	TGCGCCAGCAGCTTGGGGGGAAGCGGGGTACGCGAGCAGTACTTC	CASSLGGSGVREQYF
TRBV7-9	-	TRBJ1-3	14	many	TGTGCCAGCAGCTTATCTGGGGCTGGAAACACCATATATTTT	CASSLSGAGNTIYF
TRBV12-3/TRBV12-4	-	TRBJ2-2	16	few	TGTGCCAGCACCTCAATATCCTATCTGAACACCGGGGAGCTGTTTTTT	CASTSISYLNTGELFF
TRBV20-1	-	TRBJ1-4	13	many	TGCAGTGCTTTGAGTCCAACTAATGAAAAACTGTTTTTT	CSALSPTNEKLFF
TRBV28	-	TRBJ1-2	12	few	TGTGCCAGCTTTGGTGCTAACTATGGCTACACCTTC	CASFGANYGYTF
TRBV3-1	-	TRBJ2-1	16	-	TGTGCCAGCAGCCAAGGTCGGGGGAGTTGGGGGAATGAGCAGTTCTTC	CASSQGRGSWGNEQFF
TRBV7-2	-	TRBJ2-5	14	few	TGTGCCAGCAGCTCTCTAGGTCCCCAAGAGACCCAGTACTTC	CASSSLGPQETQYF
TRBV5-1	TRBD1	TRBJ2-3	18	-	TGCGCCAGCAGTCAAGACCCGATCGGGACAGGGGGGACAGATACGCAGTATTTT	CASSQDPIGTGGTDTQYF
TRBV4-1	-	TRBJ2-7	15	-	TGCGCCAGCAGCCAAGATGAAAACAGGGTGAGCGAGCAGTACTTC	CASSQDENRVSEQYF
TRBV25-1	-	TRBJ2-3	14	-	TGTGCCAGTGTAGGGGCTAGCGGCACAGATACGCAGTATTTT	CASVGASGTDTQYF
TRBV15	TRBD2	TRBJ2-3	16	many	TGTGCCACCAGCAGAGTGGTGGCGGGGGGGCCCGATACGCAGTATTTT	CATSRVVAGGPDTQYF
TRBV15	TRBD1	TRBJ2-2	16	few	TGTGCCACCAGCAGAGCCGGGACAGGGGGCACCGGGGAGCTGTTTTTT	CATSRAGTGGTGELFF
TRBV7-9	-	TRBJ1-1	17	many	TGTGCCAGCAGCTTAATGGCCGGGGCCGACCCATCCACTGAAGCTTTCTTT	CASSLMAGADPSTEAFF
TRBV5-6	-	TRBJ2-7	14	few	TGTGCCAGCAGCCGCGGGACACCACCTTACGAGCAGTACTTC	CASSRGTPPYEQYF
TRBV5-1	-	TRBJ1-2	19	-	TGCGCCAGCAGCTTGGAATTTGGGTCAGTTACAGGGAACAACTATGGCTACACCTTC	CASSLEFGSVTGNNYGYTF
TRBV20-1	-	TRBJ2-3	15	few	TGCAGTGCTAGTCACCTAGCGTTTAGCACAGATACGCAGTATTTT	CSASHLAFSTDTQYF
TRBV4-3	TRBD1	TRBJ2-7	16	many	TGCGCCAGCAGCCCCGGGACAGACTCTAGGGGATACGAGCAGTACTTC	CASSPGTDSRGYEQYF
TRBV27	-	TRBJ2-1	15	-	TGTGCCAGCAGTCATAAACCGGGACTCTACAATGAGCAGTTCTTC	CASSHKPGLYNEQFF
TRBV6-1	TRBD1	TRBJ1-5	15	many	TGTGCCACCATGGTGGACAGGGGAAGCAATCAGCCCCAGCATTTT	CATMVDRGSNQPQHF
TRBV7-2	TRBD1	TRBJ2-5	15	few	TGTGCCAGCAGCTTAATAACAGGGGGCTGGGAGACCCAGTACTTC	CASSLITGGWETQYF
TRBV7-8	-	TRBJ1-6	17	few	TGTGCCAGCAGCTTAGCGTCGGCCGAAGACTATAATTCACCCCTCCACTTT	CASSLASAEDYNSPLHF
TRBV3-1	-	TRBJ1-6	14	-	TGTGCCAGCAGCCAAGAGTACGGAAACTCACCCCTCCACTTT	CASSQEYGNSPLHF
TRBV18	-	TRBJ1-1	14	-	TGTGCCAGCTCACCTCGGACAGACGGGACTGAAGCTTTCTTT	CASSPRTDGTEAFF
TRBV7-9	-	TRBJ1-1	15	-	TGTGCCAGCAGCCCCGACGGGGGTTGGGGCACTGAAGCTTTCTTT	CASSPDGGWGTEAFF
TRBV10-3	TRBD2	TRBJ2-7	16	few	TGTGCCATCAGTGATGGGCTAGCGGGAGTATCCTACGAGCAGTACTTC	CAISDGLAGVSYEQYF
TRBV9	-	TRBJ2-1	15	few	TGTGCCAGCAGCGTAGCGCCGGGACCCCCCAATGAGCAGTTCTTC	CASSVAPGPPNEQFF
TRBV9	-	TRBJ1-2	12	-	TGTGCCAGCGGGGGGTTTAACTATGGCTACACCTTC	CASGGFNYGYTF
TRBV7-3	-	TRBJ2-2	12	-	TGTGCCAGCTTGGGGGAAGGCGGGGAGCTGTTTTTT	CASLGEGGELFF
TRBV28	-	TRBJ2-7	14	-	TGTGCCAGCAGTTTAGAACGGGAGACCTACGAGCAGTACTTC	CASSLERETYEQYF
TRBV5-1	TRBD2	TRBJ2-6	16	few	TGCGCCAGCAGCTTGAAGCGGGACTCTGGGGCCAACGTCCTGACTTTC	CASSLKRDSGANVLTF
TRBV4-2	-	TRBJ1-4	15	many	TGTGCCAGCAGCCAAGTGGGCCAAGGGAGCGAAAAACTGTTTTTT	CASSQVGQGSEKLFF
TRBV5-1	TRBD2	TRBJ2-1	16	many	TGCGCCAGCAGCTTGAGGCAGACTAGCGGGAGTAATGAGCAGTTCTTC	CASSLRQTSGSNEQFF